The subject of this entry is one TCR beta chain. Its antigen remains unidentified. No qualities accompany the bases; no much larger clone lies one base away. This entry is derived from a study of T cells after yellow fever vaccination (dated by TCRdb to between 2017 and 2020). Study-wide context: The SMART-Seq v4 Ultra Low Input RNA kit was used to prepare libraries from fractions with low cell numbers. To follow T-cell clones before and after primary and booster YFV17D yellow fever vaccination, bulk TCR alpha and beta repertoires were sequenced over time. Two healthy male donors made up the cohort, one aged 18 to 30 years and the other aged 30 to 40 years. Bulk PBMC replicates and cell subsets were isolated from blood drawn at multiple timepoints before and after both primary and secondary immunization.

Sample treatment or condition, as interpreted from the label and publication: live attenuated yellow fever vaccine strain. At each blood-draw timepoint, two biological replicates of bulk PBMCs were obtained. A standard Ficoll-Paque protocol was used to isolate PBMCs from peripheral blood. TriZol was used to extract RNA from bulk PBMCs, CD4 and CD8 fractions, and dextramer-positive and dextramer-negative fractions. TCR cDNA was synthesized by 5'RACE template switching, through which a universal primer site and unique molecular identifiers were introduced. cDNA synthesis was primed from both the TCR alpha and TCR beta constant segments. Library amplification used two PCR steps, and the second PCR step added sample barcodes and sequencing adapters. Sequencing of libraries was performed on Illumina HiSeq 2500 (2x100 bp) or NovaSeq (2x150 bp). The source study handled its data this way. Demultiplexing of reads and collapsing into UMI consensus sequences were performed with MIGEC, and V(D)J alignment was carried out with MiXCR. Vaccine-responding clonotypes were identified with edgeR using replicate PBMC samples, with FDR below 0.01 and a log2 fold change above 5 up to day 15 being required. CD4 or CD8 identity was assigned to each bulk clonotype according to whether the clonotype was present at higher abundance in the sequenced CD4 repertoire or the sequenced CD8 repertoire. The raw public reads went through TCRdb reprocessing: fastp at Q25, MiXCR clone calling, in-frame beta chains kept. Entries are consolidated by CDR3 protein sequence, retaining the most common genes and DNA. These V and J calls derive from TCRdb rather than the authors' analysis. Recorded for this sample are around 350,000 distinct CDR3 sequences; 11% of them occurred a single time. The ten largest clones represent more than 15% of the sample.

The study at large found these results: Computational filtering was required because FACS-sorted repertoires could contain abundant contaminating clonotypes from the bulk population. The secondary T-cell response was found to be weaker but faster than the primary response, with a peak reached on day 5 rather than on day 15. Only a couple of donors were included in the study, so the extent to which the findings can be generalized is limited. A small fraction of clonotypes showed up in both the CD4 and CD8 compartments, probably as a result of convergent recombination. After the booster, most clones that had expanded after primary vaccination were detected again (around 97% of CD4 and roughly 86% of CD8), suggesting broad maintenance of memory.

From the cysteine up to the phenylalanine, the CDR3 has a length of 13 residues. Kept here is only the CDR3 DNA, which spans 39 bases and is read in frame from base 1. The trim is 2 bases for V and 8 bases for J, with a gap of 9 bases between the germline ends. CDR1 LNHDA and CDR2 SQIVND were looked up in the germline V gene (reference sequence). The specimen comprised PBMCs, sampled on the day of the first yellow fever vaccination. Recombination joined TRBV19 with TRBJ1-4; too little of a D gene remains to name it. The sequence was obtained from a young man who received the YFV17D yellow fever vaccine. This receptor has the CDR3 CASSIRRREKLFF. The DNA sequence is TGTGCCAGTAGTATAAGGCGGCGGGAAAAACTGTTTTTT. With the portions outside the CDR3 filled from the reference TRBV19 and TRBJ1-4 genes, the complete variable region becomes DGGITQSPKYLFRKEGQNVTLSCEQNLNHDAMYWYRQDPGQGLRLIYYSQIVNDFQKGDIAEGYSVSREKKESFPLTVTSAQKNPTAFYLCASSIRRREKLFFGSGTQLSVL.